This TCR beta chain derives from a study of T cells in Graves' hyperthyroidism and ophthalmopathy. Broader study findings: Ophthalmopathy and stable hyperthyroidism were separated by a 13 V-J model. Ophthalmopathy, which appeared later, was predicted by the model a median roughly 6.6 months before onset. Blood held most thyroid clonotypes expanded above 0.001 frequency.

Patients having uncontrolled infection, another autoimmune disease, pregnancy or lactation were not included. CDR3 length equals 15 residues. CDR1 and CDR2 (germline): GTSNPN, SVGIG (reference sequence). The V end was cut by 0 bases, the J end by 7 bases, with 16 bases between. This clonotype came up a few times. As yet, its antigen is unknown. From RNA transcripts, TCR beta CDR3 regions were amplified. In the first-round RT-PCR of the TCR CDR3, the HTBI primer set was used. Each CDR3 protein is one row after TCRdb ran MiXCR on the multiplex PCR reads. The sample carries about 210,000 distinct CDR3 sequences, approximately 17% recorded once.

This chain connects TRBV30 to TRBJ2-1, with D maybe TRBD2 (5 bases). Sequencing was carried out using blood. This clonotype was sampled from a man aged 50-60 years with Graves' hyperthyroidism. The CDR3 DNA reads as TGTGCCTGGAGTGTGCGGGCTAGCCGGCGTAATGAGCAGTTCTTC. This translates into CAWSVRASRRNEQFF.